The rows below give T cell receptor beta chains drawn from one sample of a study of PD-L1 blockade in urothelial cancer. The assay was immunoSEQ multiplex PCR, and TCRdb's table has in-frame clones only and misses some. The sample has 100,000 to 150,000 clones; approximately 85% are singletons. Sample: PBMCs, taken around atezolizumab (anti-PD-L1) treatment. These receptor sequences come from a man aged 45 to 65 with urothelial cancer. Each CDR3 is given without its conserved first and last residue.

CDR3 protein	V gene	J gene
ASSGLITGGTDTQY	TRBV6-1	TRBJ2-3
ASGQGNQPQH	TRBV7-9	TRBJ1-5
ASSVGTVSYEQY	TRBV5-1	TRBJ2-7
ASSPTTGPREQY	TRBV7-8	TRBJ2-7
ASSGRLGLLGYEQY	TRBV28	TRBJ2-7
ASSEGATEAF	TRBV2	TRBJ1-1
ASTPWTGGGTYEQY	TRBV28	TRBJ2-7
ASSLQTNYGYT	TRBV7-2	TRBJ1-2
ASSSLVSQETQY	TRBV5-1	TRBJ2-5
ASSFLGTENRNTQY	TRBV5-1	TRBJ2-3
ASINRAGGNLGNTGELF	TRBV19	TRBJ2-2
ASSPGAGGYLETQY	TRBV5-1	TRBJ2-5
ASSPLKPGTGFFTNEKLF	TRBV5-1	TRBJ1-4
ASSYTGGGQPQH	TRBV28	TRBJ1-5
ASSFGGTGGYQPQH	TRBV5-6	TRBJ1-5
ASSYSRETDTQY	TRBV6-5	TRBJ2-3
ASRPTGLAGELF	TRBV7-9	TRBJ2-2
ASSLERSYEQY	TRBV7-9	TRBJ2-7